This is a list of T cell receptor beta chains from one sample in a study of cytomegalovirus exposure and HLA in healthy donors. This table comes from immunoSEQ multiplex PCR, and its TCRdb copy is limited to in-frame clones, with some not included. The profile shows around 190,000 clones, roughly 85% of them singletons. The sequenced sample was PBMCs. The receptors come from a man aged 18 to 30 in good health and CMV-seropositive. CDR3s include the opening cysteine and the closing phenylalanine or tryptophan. The D gene is left open where the match is weak. For some rows the clone size is stated as once, few or many, or as a class when expanded; others skip it.

NA	TRBV5-1	TRBD2	TRBJ2-5	CASSLGTSGGVRETQYF	TGCGCCAGCAGCTTGGGGACTAGCGGGGGGGTTCGAGAGACCCAGTACTTC
NA	TRBV27	TRBD1	TRBJ2-5	CASREDRGQETQYF	TGTGCCAGCAGGGAGGACAGGGGGCAAGAGACCCAGTACTTC
NA	TRBV10-2	NA	TRBJ2-7	CASSEVGGQDEQYF	TGCGCCAGCAGTGAAGTGGGGGGGCAGGATGAGCAGTACTTC
once	TRBV19	TRBD1	TRBJ1-5	CASSIVNRDSNQPQHF	TGTGCCAGTAGTATAGTTAATCGGGACAGTAATCAGCCCCAGCATTTT
NA	TRBV28	TRBD1	TRBJ2-1	CASSRDSSYNEQFF	TGTGCCAGCAGCCGGGACAGTTCCTACAATGAGCAGTTCTTC
NA	TRBV30	TRBD1	TRBJ1-1	CAWSPGTGMVNTEAFF	TGTGCCTGGAGCCCAGGGACAGGGATGGTCAACACTGAAGCTTTCTTT
NA	TRBV7-6	TRBD2	TRBJ2-1	CASSSGGAGLFF	TGTGCCAGCAGTTCCGGTGGAGCGGGACTGTTCTTC
NA	TRBV28	NA	TRBJ1-4	CASGGGVLFF	TGTGCCAGCGGCGGGGGGGTACTGTTTTTT
few	TRBV7-2	NA	TRBJ1-1	CASSLANREAFF	TGTGCCAGCAGCTTAGCTAACAGGGAGGCTTTCTTT
NA	TRBV12-5	TRBD2	TRBJ2-3	CASGLASGGSTDTQYF	TGTGCTAGTGGTTTGGCCAGCGGGGGGAGCACAGATACGCAGTATTTT
once	TRBV5-1	NA	TRBJ2-7	CASSLTGEQYF	TGCGCCAGCAGCTTGACAGGGGAGCAGTACTTC
NA	TRBV10-1	NA	TRBJ1-2	CASSEGRDGNYGYTF	TGCGCCAGCAGTGAGGGGAGGGACGGGAACTATGGCTACACCTTC
once	TRBV5-1	TRBD1	TRBJ2-5	CASSGTGGERTQYF	TGCGCCAGCAGCGGGACAGGGGGGGAAAGGACCCAGTACTTC